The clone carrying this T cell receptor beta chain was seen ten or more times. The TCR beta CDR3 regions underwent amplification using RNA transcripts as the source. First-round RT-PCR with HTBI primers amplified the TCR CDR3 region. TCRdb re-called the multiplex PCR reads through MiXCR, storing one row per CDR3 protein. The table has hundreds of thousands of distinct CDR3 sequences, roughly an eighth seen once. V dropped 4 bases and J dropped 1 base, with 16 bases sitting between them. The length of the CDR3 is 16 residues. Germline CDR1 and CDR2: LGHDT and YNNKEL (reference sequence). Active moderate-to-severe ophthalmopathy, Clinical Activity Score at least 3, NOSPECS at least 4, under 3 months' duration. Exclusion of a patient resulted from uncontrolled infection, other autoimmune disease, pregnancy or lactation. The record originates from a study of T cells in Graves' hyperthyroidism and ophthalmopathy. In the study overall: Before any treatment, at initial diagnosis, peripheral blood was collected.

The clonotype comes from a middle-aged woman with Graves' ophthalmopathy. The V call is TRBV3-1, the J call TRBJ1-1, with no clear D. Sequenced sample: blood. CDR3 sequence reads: CASSLAGGRKNTEAFF. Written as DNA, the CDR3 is TGTGCCAGCAGCCTCGCGGGAGGCAGAAAGAACACTGAAGCTTTCTTT. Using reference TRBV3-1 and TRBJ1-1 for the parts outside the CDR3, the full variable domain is DTAVSQTPKYLVTQMGNDKSIKCEQNLGHDTMYWYKQDSKKFLKIMFSYNNKELIINETVPNRFSPKSPDKAHLNLHINSLELGDSAVYFCASSLAGGRKNTEAFFGQGTRLTVV.